Listed here are 17 T cell receptor beta chains from one sample, sequenced in a study of cytomegalovirus exposure and HLA in healthy donors. Primers: 60 Vbeta forward and 13 Jbeta reverse. Generated by immunoSEQ multiplex PCR, the TCRdb table keeps only in-frame clones and is missing some. The data contain roughly 160,000 clones, 75% to 80% of them singletons. Sequencing was carried out using PBMCs. These TCRs come from a man aged 45-65 years in good health and CMV-seropositive.

The CDR3 protein is CASRAGGLKPYEQYV. In DNA form, the CDR3 reads TGTGCCAGCAGAGCGGGGGGCTTGAAACCCTACGAGCAGTACGTC. The chain has TRBV2 and TRBJ2-7; 9 positions match TRBD2. CDR3 length: 15 residues. Germline CDR1 is SNHLY and CDR2 is FYNNEI. Trimming removed 6 bases from V and 2 bases from J; junction bases left unmatched: 8.

This chain uses TRBV28 with TRBJ2-3; 9 positions match TRBD1. CDR1 is MDHEN, CDR2 SYDVKM, per germline. This CDR3 contains 14 residues. The V and J ends lost 6 bases and 6 bases, in that order; junction bases with no gene match: 7. The CDR3 DNA reads as TGTGCCAGCAGGCCGGGACAGGGATTCGATACGCAGTATTTT. It codes for CASRPGQGFDTQYF.

The V and J genes are TRBV5-4 and TRBJ2-3, with TRBD2 matching 7 bases. The junction had 10 bases not matched to a gene; V was cut back by 3 bases and J by 3 bases. The CDR3 length is 16 residues. The V gene's germline CDR1 is SGHNT and CDR2 YYREEE (reference sequence). Written as DNA, the CDR3 is TGTGCCAGCAGCTACCGACTCGCGGGGGTAACAGATACGCAGTATTTT. Translation: CASSYRLAGVTDTQYF.

This clone was recorded only once. The chain recombines TRBV2 with TRBJ2-5; D is perhaps TRBD1 (5 bases). The V and J ends lost 4 bases and 0 bases respectively, with 12 bases between them. Germline V gene sequence: CDR1 SNHLY, CDR2 FYNNEI. CDR3 length: 15 residues. The CDR3 DNA reads TGTGCCAGCAGTGGCGCCCAGGGATACCAAGAGACCCAGTACTTC. Amino acids: CASSGAQGYQETQYF.

The V gene is TRBV19, the J gene TRBJ1-1; TRBD1 is a possible D gene (6 bases). The CDR3 sequence is 14 residues long. Germline CDR1 and CDR2: LNHDA and SQIVND (reference sequence). V was shortened by 11 bases and J by 7 bases, with 23 bases between the two germline ends. The CDR3 sequence is CASLSRTASLEAFF. Written as DNA, the CDR3 is TGTGCCTCTCTCTCGAGGACAGCTTCGCTTGAAGCTTTCTTT.

CDR3 DNA: TGTGCCACCAGCAGAGGGCAGACAGACTACGAGCAGTACTTC. The encoded protein is CATSRGQTDYEQYF. This chain uses TRBV15 with TRBJ2-7; D might be TRBD1 (5 bases). The CDR3 spans 14 residues. V was shortened by 1 base and J by 3 bases, with 10 bases between the two germline ends. Germline CDR1 and CDR2: LNHNV and YYDKDF (reference sequence).

This chain connects TRBV7-9 to TRBJ1-1; 9 nucleotides match TRBD1. V was pared by 7 bases and J by 5 bases, with 8 bases of the junction left unmatched. CDR1 and CDR2 from the germline V gene are SEHNR and FQNEAQ (reference sequence). This CDR3 spans 14 amino acids. This CDR3 is CASTLGQGSTEAFF. For the CDR3, the DNA is TGTGCCAGCACCCTCGGACAGGGGAGTACTGAAGCTTTCTTT.

The J gene is TRBJ2-5, the V gene TRBV11-3; no definite D call. With 3 bases removed from V and 2 bases from J, the gap between germline ends came to 10 bases. Germline CDR1 and CDR2: SGHNT and YENEEA. The CDR3 totals 14 residues. The CDR3 DNA follows: TGTGCCAGCAGCTTTGGGCTTACACAAGAGACCCAGTACTTC. It yields the protein CASSFGLTQETQYF.

The chain employs TRBV28 and TRBJ1-2, with D unclear. The germline V and J ends were trimmed by 5 bases and 8 bases, with 12 bases remaining between them. Germline V lookup: CDR1 MDHEN, CDR2 SYDVKM. The length of the CDR3 is 12 residues. This chain's CDR3 is CASSTSLSGYTF. The CDR3 coding sequence is TGTGCCAGCAGTACTTCACTATCAGGCTACACCTTC.

The chain couples TRBV4-2 to TRBJ1-5, with 8 bases matching TRBD1. With V trimmed by 4 bases and J by 5 bases, 7 bases remained unmatched. The CDR3 has 15 residues. Germline loops: CDR1 LGHNA, CDR2 YNFKEQ. The CDR3 is CASSRNRGEDQPQHF. CDR3 coding DNA: TGTGCCAGCAGCCGGAACAGGGGGGAAGATCAGCCCCAGCATTTT.

V usage is TRBV2 and J usage is TRBJ2-2, with 9 bases matching TRBD1. V lost 3 bases and J lost 8; bases outside the gene matches: 10. CDR3 size: 16 residues. CDR1 and CDR2 from the germline V gene are SNHLY and FYNNEI. This CDR3 reads CASSDTGGAIKGELFF. In DNA form, the CDR3 reads TGTGCCAGCAGTGATACAGGGGGCGCGATTAAGGGGGAGCTGTTTTTT.

The V gene is TRBV4-3, the J gene TRBJ2-7, with TRBD2 as a possible D gene (5 bases). This CDR3 is 14 amino acids long. Germline lookup yields CDR1 LGHNA and CDR2 YSLEER. Trimming took off 1 base at V and 5 bases at J, with 12 bases between the two ends. The CDR3 region is CASSQAAAAHEQYF. As DNA, the CDR3 is TGCGCCAGCAGCCAAGCGGCAGCGGCCCACGAGCAGTACTTC.

This clone was seen a single time. The J gene is TRBJ1-3, the V gene TRBV19, with a possible D match to TRBD1 (6 bases). The germline V gene encodes CDR1 LNHDA and CDR2 SQIVND (reference sequence). CDR3 size: 17 residues. V lost 5 bases and J 7 bases, leaving 24 bases between the germline ends. CDR3 nucleotide sequence: TGTGCCAGTAGTCCCGACGGGACCGATACGAGGGGGAACACCATATATTTT. It is translated as CASSPDGTDTRGNTIYF. Full variable domain (remainder filled in from reference TRBV19 and TRBJ1-3): DGGITQSPKYLFRKEGQNVTLSCEQNLNHDAMYWYRQDPGQGLRLIYYSQIVNDFQKGDIAEGYSVSREKKESFPLTVTSAQKNPTAFYLCASSPDGTDTRGNTIYFGEGSWLTVV.

This chain joins TRBV5-1 and TRBJ1-1; the D gene is possibly TRBD1 (5 bases). This CDR3 comprises 16 residues. The germline V gene has CDR1 SGHRS and CDR2 YFSETQ. Trimming shortened V by 0 bases and J by 0 bases, and 12 bases separated the two germline ends. CDR3 region: CASSLGVGVMNTEAFF. As DNA, the CDR3 is TGCGCCAGCAGCTTGGGTGTAGGGGTAATGAACACTGAAGCTTTCTTT.

The V gene is TRBV2, the J gene TRBJ2-1, with 9 bases that match TRBD1. The CDR3 consists of 15 residues. Per germline, CDR1 SNHLY and CDR2 FYNNEI. V lost 6 bases, J lost 1 base, and 4 bases stayed unmatched. In nucleotides, the CDR3 is TGTGCCAGCAGCTTCGGGACAGGGTCCTACAATGAGCAGTTCTTC. Its translation is CASSFGTGSYNEQFF. Combining the CDR3 with reference TRBV2 and TRBJ2-1 gives the whole variable domain EPEVTQTPSHQVTQMGQEVILRCVPISNHLYFYWYRQILGQKVEFLVSFYNNEISEKSEIFDDQFSVERPDGSNFTLKIRSTKLEDSAMYFCASSFGTGSYNEQFFGPGTRLTVL.

This clone was seen more than once but under ten times. The chain links TRBV15 to TRBJ1-5, with a weak D call TRBD1 (6 bases). Germline V lookup: CDR1 LNHNV, CDR2 YYDKDF (reference sequence). V dropped 2 bases and J dropped 0 bases, with 17 bases sitting between them. CDR3 length: 18 amino acids. DNA of the CDR3: TGTGCCACCAGCAGAAGGGACACCGCTGTCTATAGCAATCAGCCCCAGCATTTT. Residues: CATSRRDTAVYSNQPQHF. Supplemented by reference TRBV15 and TRBJ1-5, the full variable domain reads DAMVIQNPRYQVTQFGKPVTLSCSQTLNHNVMYWYQQKSSQAPKLLFHYYDKDFNNEADTPDNFQSRRPNTSFCFLDIRSPGLGDTAMYLCATSRRDTAVYSNQPQHFGDGTRLSIL.

This chain connects TRBV25-1 to TRBJ1-2; D is ambiguous. V dropped 0 bases and J dropped 0 bases, with 17 bases sitting between them. The CDR3 sequence is 18 residues long. Germline assignment: CDR1 MGHDK and CDR2 SYGVNS. This chain's CDR3 is CASSEYLGVTDTNYGYTF. CDR3 DNA sequence: TGTGCCAGCAGTGAATACCTCGGGGTGACGGATACTAACTATGGCTACACCTTC.